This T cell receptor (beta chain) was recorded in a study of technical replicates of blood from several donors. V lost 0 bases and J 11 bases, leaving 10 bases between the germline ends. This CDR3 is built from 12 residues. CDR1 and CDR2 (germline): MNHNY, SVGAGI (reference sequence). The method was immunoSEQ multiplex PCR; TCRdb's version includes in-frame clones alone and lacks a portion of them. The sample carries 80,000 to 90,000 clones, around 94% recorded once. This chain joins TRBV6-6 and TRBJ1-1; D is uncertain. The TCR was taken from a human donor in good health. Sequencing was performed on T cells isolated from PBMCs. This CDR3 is CASSYSREWAFF. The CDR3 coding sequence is TGTGCCAGCAGTTACTCACGGGAGTGGGCTTTCTTT.